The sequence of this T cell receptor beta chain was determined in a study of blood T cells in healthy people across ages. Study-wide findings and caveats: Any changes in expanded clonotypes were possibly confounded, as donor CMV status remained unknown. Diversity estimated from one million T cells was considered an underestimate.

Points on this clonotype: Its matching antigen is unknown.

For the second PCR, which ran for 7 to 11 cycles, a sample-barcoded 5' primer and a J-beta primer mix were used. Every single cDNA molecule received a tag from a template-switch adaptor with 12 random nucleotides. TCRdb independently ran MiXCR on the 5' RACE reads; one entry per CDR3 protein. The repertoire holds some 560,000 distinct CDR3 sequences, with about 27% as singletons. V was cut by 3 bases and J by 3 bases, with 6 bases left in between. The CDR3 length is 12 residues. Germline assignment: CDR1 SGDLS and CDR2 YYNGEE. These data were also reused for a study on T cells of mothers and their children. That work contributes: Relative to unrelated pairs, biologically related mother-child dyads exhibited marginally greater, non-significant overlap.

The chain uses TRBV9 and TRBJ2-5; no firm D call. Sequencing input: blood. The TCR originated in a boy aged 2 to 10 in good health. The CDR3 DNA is TGTGCCAGCAGCGGGATGGAAGAGACCCAGTACTTC. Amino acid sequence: CASSGMEETQYF.